The T cell receptor (beta chain) under discussion was sequenced for a study of OX40 agonist ivuxolimab in advanced cancers. A word on this clone: Its antigen is unidentified.

Study-level findings and limits: Doses of 0.1 to 3.0 mg/kg were accompanied by clonal expansion of CD4+ and CD8+ blood T cells by week 6. Individuals who were partial responders at 0.1-3.0 mg/kg had clonal expansion that ranked among the lowest. On average, a greater number of expanded clones characterised CD8+ T cells relative to CD4+.

The assay was immunoSEQ multiplex PCR, and TCRdb's table has in-frame clones only and misses some. The table records about 100,000 clones, roughly 90% of them present only once. The germline V gene has CDR1 MRHNA and CDR2 SNTAGT. The V end was cut by 5 bases, the J end by 7 bases, with 9 bases between. CDR3 length: 13 amino acids. Sampling of blood occurred at baseline, cycle 4 day 1, and cycle 7 day 1. This chain uses TRBV6-4 with TRBJ1-6; a possible D gene is TRBD1 (5 bases). The sequencing here drew on CD4+ or CD8+ T cells sorted from blood, taken in a trial of the OX40 agonist ivuxolimab. The source is an adult with an advanced solid tumor such as melanoma, head and neck, liver or kidney cancer. This CDR3 is CASSSQGNSPLHF. In DNA, the CDR3 is TGTGCCAGCAGTTCTCAGGGCAATTCACCCCTCCACTTT.